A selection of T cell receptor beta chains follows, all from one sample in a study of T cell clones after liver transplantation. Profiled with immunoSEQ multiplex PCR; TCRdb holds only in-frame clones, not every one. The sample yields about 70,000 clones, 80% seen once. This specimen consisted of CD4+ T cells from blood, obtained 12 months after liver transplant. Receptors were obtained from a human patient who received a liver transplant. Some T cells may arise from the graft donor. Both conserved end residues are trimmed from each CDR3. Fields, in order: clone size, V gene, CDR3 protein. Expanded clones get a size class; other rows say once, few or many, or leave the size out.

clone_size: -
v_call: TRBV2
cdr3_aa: ASSGQSEQPQH

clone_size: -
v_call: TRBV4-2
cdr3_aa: ASSQRDGGYQETQY

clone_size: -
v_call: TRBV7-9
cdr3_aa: ASSLGLSQETQY

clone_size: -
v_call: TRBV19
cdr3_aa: ASSIGKLDEQF

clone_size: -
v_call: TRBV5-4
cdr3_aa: ASSDGTSGRSEQY

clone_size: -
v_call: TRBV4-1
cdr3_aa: ASSQGRGITGELF

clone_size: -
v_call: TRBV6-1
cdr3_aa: ASISLDTGELF

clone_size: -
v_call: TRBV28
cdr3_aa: ASSLGGINTQY

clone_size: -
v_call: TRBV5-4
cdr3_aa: ASSLPQREAF

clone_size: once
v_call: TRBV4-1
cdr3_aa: ASSLLTGPLYSNQPQH

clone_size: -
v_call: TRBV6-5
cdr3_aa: ASRNSGASTDTQY

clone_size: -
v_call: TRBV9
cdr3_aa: ASSPSWTAPSGANVLT

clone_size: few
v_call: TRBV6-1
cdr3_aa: ASGTGSTDTQY

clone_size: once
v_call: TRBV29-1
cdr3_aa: SVLGGGISSYEQY

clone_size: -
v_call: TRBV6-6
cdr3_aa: ASSLAGGPKNEQF

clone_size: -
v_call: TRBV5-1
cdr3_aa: ASSLGAGRNQPQH

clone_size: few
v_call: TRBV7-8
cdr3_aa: ASSPRDSSNQPQH

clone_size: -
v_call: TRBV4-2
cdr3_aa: ASSQEGQGYYGYT

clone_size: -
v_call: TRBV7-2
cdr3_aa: ASSLEFGRGTEAF

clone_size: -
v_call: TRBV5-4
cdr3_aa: ASSLGVGGFDGRETQY

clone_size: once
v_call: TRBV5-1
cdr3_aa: ASSSERARTDTQY

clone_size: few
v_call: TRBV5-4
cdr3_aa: ASSSPTSGMTDTQY

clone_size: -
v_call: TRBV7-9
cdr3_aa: ASSRGQALTNEKLF